The rows below give T cell receptor beta chains drawn from one sample of a study of blood T cell repertoires in COVID-19. Generated by immunoSEQ multiplex PCR, the TCRdb table keeps only in-frame clones and is missing some. In the table there are tens of thousands of clones, roughly 90% of which are singletons. The sample was peripheral blood. These receptor sequences come from a man in his 70s with active or convalescent COVID-19. Both conserved end residues are trimmed from each CDR3. A D gene is named only where the DNA matches it firmly.

D gene	V gene	J gene	CDR3 protein
TRBD1	TRBV19	TRBJ1-1	ATGQGRNTEAF
.	TRBV19	TRBJ2-1	ASSAPGPGDNEQF
.	TRBV4-2	TRBJ1-3	ASSQEFGLSSGNTIY
TRBD2	TRBV2	TRBJ2-3	ASGGGVTTDTQY
TRBD1	TRBV7-2	TRBJ1-2	ASSVGQGEYGYT
TRBD1	TRBV18	TRBJ1-1	ASSPRGFDTEAF
.	TRBV27	TRBJ1-6	ASSQILQGEGGNSPLH
TRBD1	TRBV6-5	TRBJ2-7	ASSYSRGRPYEQY
.	TRBV2	TRBJ2-5	ASSASGKETQY
TRBD1	TRBV9	TRBJ2-7	ASSLGQESYEQY
.	TRBV20-1	TRBJ1-1	STGRVTEAF
TRBD1	TRBV2	TRBJ1-5	ASNHRGMDSNQPQH
.	TRBV4-2	TRBJ1-5	ASSLERGGNQPQH
.	TRBV5-1	TRBJ1-1	ASSLTGLTEAF
TRBD1	TRBV5-1	TRBJ2-1	ASSRGTGRNDNEQF
TRBD2	TRBV6-2/TRBV6-3	TRBJ2-1	ASSYSLLTSGTSYNEQF
TRBD1	TRBV19	TRBJ1-1	ASSIPGQYSTEAF
.	TRBV28	TRBJ2-3	ASSSPVGRDASDTQY
TRBD1	TRBV4-1	TRBJ2-3	ASSQERQGGGTQY